Listed below are T cell receptor beta chains from one sample, sequenced in a study of blood T cell repertoires in COVID-19. Libraries were prepared by immunoSEQ multiplex PCR; TCRdb keeps only in-frame clonotypes and omits some of them. The sample lists 75,000 to 100,000 clones, about 88% seen once, with roughly a sixth in the top ten. Sequencing input: peripheral blood. The receptors derive from a woman older than 75 with acute or convalescent COVID-19. CDR3s include the opening cysteine and the closing phenylalanine or tryptophan.

TRBJ1-1,TRBV28,12,CASSLLQTEAFF
TRBJ2-2,TRBV10-3,14,CAIRRAEGTGELFF
TRBJ2-5,TRBV12-1,15,CASSFSGGAQETQYF
TRBJ1-1,TRBV4-1,16,CASSQSDDRKNTEAFF
TRBJ1-2,TRBV2,13,CASSADRNYGYTF
TRBJ1-2,TRBV3-1/TRBV3-2,16,CASSQGGPGGRYGYTF
TRBJ1-5,TRBV18,16,CASSRTGVIGNQPQHF
TRBJ2-7,TRBV27,15,CASSLGGADAREQYF
TRBJ2-5,TRBV5-4,17,CASSLGLLAGGLETQYF
TRBJ2-7,TRBV5-1,13,CASSYTGGYEQYF
TRBJ1-4,TRBV19,16,CASSKLTTGEREKLFF
TRBJ2-2,TRBV11-2,13,CASSGTLSGELFF
TRBJ1-1,TRBV7-8,14,CASVVGTANTEAFF
TRBJ1-2,TRBV3-1/TRBV3-2,16,CASARQGIPEDYGYTF
TRBJ1-1,TRBV4-1,16,CASSQGRTGKNTEAFF
TRBJ1-2,TRBV20-1,15,CSASVRQANNYGYTF
TRBJ1-5,TRBV19,14,CASLDRSSNQPQHF
TRBJ2-7,TRBV5-4,15,CASSLEAGGSYEQYF
TRBJ2-1,TRBV5-1,14,CASSLEGTSGVQFF
TRBJ2-2,TRBV3-1/TRBV3-2,16,CASSPRTVMNTGELFF
TRBJ1-1,TRBV7-9,12,CASSFVTPEAFF
TRBJ1-4,TRBV9,14,CASSVPGPNEKLFF
TRBJ2-2,TRBV7-8,17,CASSFERTGTNTGELFF
TRBJ2-7,TRBV18,14,CASSPLVSSYEQYF
TRBJ2-6,TRBV29-1,15,CSVEDQNSGANVLTF
TRBJ2-3,TRBV7-8,16,CASSLGISGGTDTQYF
TRBJ1-5,TRBV5-1,15,CASSLEGNSNQPQHF
TRBJ2-3,TRBV29-1,12,CSVETSADTQYF
TRBJ1-6,TRBV3-1/TRBV3-2,15,CASSRETAYNSPLHF
TRBJ2-7,TRBV10-2,14,CASRDSGQSYEQYF
TRBJ2-7,TRBV21-1,14,CASSIGQGWVEQYF
TRBJ2-3,TRBV5-1,17,CASSSFPSGGGTDTQYF
TRBJ1-3,TRBV21-1,15,CASSKEAGSGNTIYF
TRBJ2-7,TRBV10-3,15,CATGTGTGRSYEQYF
TRBJ2-7,TRBV2,15,CASSPRTSAAYEQYF
TRBJ2-1,TRBV9,13,CASSRLAGAEQFF
TRBJ1-1,TRBV24-1,15,CATSVDRAGNTEAFF
TRBJ1-2,TRBV9,14,CASSFNFGGYGYTF
TRBJ1-5,TRBV24-1,13,CATATGVNQPQHF
TRBJ1-3,TRBV5-4,16,CASSRRGGGSGNTIYF
TRBJ2-3,TRBV5-1,16,CASSLVQGLAGDTQYF